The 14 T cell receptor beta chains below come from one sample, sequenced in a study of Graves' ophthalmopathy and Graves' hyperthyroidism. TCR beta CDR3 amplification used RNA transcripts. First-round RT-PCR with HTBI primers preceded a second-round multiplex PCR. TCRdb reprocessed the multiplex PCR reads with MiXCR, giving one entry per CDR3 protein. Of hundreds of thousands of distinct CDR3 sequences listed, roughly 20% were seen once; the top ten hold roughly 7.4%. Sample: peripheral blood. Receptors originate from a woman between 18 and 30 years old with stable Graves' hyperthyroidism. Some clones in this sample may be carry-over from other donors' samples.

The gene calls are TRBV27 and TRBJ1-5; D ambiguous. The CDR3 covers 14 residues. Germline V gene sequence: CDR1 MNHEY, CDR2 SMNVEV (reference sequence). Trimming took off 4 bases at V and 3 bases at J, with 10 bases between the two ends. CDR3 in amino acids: CASSSPYLNQPQHF. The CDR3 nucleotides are TGTGCCAGCAGTTCCCCCTACCTCAATCAGCCCCAGCATTTT.

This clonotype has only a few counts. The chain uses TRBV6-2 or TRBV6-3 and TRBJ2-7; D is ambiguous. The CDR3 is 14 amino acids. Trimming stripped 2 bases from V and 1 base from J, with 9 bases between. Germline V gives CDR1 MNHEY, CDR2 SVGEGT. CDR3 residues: CASSYRVESYEQYF. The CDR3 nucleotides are TGTGCCAGCAGTTACAGGGTTGAATCCTACGAGCAGTACTTC.

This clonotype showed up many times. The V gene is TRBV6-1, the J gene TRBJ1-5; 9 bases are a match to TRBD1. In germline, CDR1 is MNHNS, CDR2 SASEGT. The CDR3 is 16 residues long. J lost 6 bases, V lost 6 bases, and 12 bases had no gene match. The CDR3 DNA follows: TGTGCCAGCAGGGAAATCACAGGGGGCATAGGTCAGCCCCAGCATTTT. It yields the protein CASREITGGIGQPQHF.

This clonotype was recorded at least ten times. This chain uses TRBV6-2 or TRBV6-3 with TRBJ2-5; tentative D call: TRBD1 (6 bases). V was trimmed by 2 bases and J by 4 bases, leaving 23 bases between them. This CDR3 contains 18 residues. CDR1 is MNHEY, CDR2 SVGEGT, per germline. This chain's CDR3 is CASSYGDPGVVIRETQYF. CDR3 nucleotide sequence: TGTGCCAGCAGTTACGGCGACCCAGGGGTGGTCATAAGAGAGACCCAGTACTTC.

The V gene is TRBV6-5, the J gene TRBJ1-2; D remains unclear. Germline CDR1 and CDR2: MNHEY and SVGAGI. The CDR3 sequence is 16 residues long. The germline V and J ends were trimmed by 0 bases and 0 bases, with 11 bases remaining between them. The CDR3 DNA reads TGTGCCAGCAGTTACTCTCCAACAGCCGCTAACTATGGCTACACCTTC. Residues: CASSYSPTAANYGYTF.

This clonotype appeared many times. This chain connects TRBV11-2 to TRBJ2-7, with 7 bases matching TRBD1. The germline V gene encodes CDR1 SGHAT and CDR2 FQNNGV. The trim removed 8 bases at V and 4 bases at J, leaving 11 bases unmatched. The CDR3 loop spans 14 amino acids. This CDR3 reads CASRRTGVRYEQYF. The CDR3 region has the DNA TGTGCCAGCCGTCGAACAGGGGTTAGGTACGAGCAGTACTTC.

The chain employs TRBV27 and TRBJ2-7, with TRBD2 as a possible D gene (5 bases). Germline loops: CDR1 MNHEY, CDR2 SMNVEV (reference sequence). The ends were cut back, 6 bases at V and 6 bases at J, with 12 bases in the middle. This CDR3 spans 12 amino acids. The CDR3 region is CASSPDGLEQYF. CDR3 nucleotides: TGTGCCAGCAGCCCGGACGGACTCGAGCAGTACTTC.

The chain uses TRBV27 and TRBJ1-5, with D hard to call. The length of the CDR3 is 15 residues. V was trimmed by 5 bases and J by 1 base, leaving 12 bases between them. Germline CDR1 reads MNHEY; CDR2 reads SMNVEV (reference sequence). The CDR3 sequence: CASSPRTRSNQPQHF. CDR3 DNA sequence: TGTGCCAGCAGTCCCCGGACGAGGAGCAATCAGCCCCAGCATTTT.

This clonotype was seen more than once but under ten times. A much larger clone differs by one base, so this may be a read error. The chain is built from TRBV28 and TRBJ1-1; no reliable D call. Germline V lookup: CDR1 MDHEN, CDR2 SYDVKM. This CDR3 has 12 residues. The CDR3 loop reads CASSSGETEACF. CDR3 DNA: TGTGCCAGCAGTTCCGGGGAGACTGAAGCTTGCTTT.

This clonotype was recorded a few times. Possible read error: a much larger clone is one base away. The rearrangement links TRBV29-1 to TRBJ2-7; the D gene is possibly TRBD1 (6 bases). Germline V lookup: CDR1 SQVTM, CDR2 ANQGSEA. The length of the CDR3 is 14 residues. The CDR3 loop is CSVDAKTGESEQCF. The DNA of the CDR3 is TGCAGCGTGGACGCGAAGACAGGAGAATCCGAGCAGTGCTTC.

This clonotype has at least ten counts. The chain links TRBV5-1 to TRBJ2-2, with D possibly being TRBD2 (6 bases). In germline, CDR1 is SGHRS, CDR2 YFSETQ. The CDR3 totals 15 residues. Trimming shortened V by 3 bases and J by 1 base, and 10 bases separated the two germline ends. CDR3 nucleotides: TGCGCCAGCAGCTCCGGGACTGAGAACACCGGGGAGCTGTTTTTT. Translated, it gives CASSSGTENTGELFF.

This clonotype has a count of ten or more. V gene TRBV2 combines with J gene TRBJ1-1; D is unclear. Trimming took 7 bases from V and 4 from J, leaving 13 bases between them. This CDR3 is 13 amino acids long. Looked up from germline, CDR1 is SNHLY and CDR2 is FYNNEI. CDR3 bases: TGTGCCAGCACTAGAAAAGGATCCACTGAAGCTTTCTTT. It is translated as CASTRKGSTEAFF.

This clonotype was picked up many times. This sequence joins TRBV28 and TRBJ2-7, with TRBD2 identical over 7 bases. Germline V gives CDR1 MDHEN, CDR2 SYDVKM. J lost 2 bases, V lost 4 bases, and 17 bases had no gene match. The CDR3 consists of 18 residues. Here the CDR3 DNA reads TGTGCCAGCAGTTCTCGCCTAAGCTCGGGAGGACCTCCCTACGAGCAGTACTTC. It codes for CASSSRLSSGGPPYEQYF.

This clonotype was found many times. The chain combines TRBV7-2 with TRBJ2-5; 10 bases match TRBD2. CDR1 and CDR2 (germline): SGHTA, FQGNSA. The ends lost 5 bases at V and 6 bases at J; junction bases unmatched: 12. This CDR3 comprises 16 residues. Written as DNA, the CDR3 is TGTGCCAGCAGCCGTCCTAGCGGGGGCGACGGAAAGACCCAGTACTTC. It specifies CASSRPSGGDGKTQYF. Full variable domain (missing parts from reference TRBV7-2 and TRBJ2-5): GAGVSQSPSNKVTEKGKDVELRCDPISGHTALYWYRQSLGQGLEFLIYFQGNSAPDKSGLPSDRFSAERTGGSVSTLTIQRTQQEDSAVYLCASSRPSGGDGKTQYFGPGTRLLVL.